This TCR beta chain appears in the sequencing data of a study of long-term antiretroviral therapy in people with HIV. The CDR3 is 15 amino acids. V lost 1 base and J lost 8, with 14 bases in between. CDR1 is SEHNR, CDR2 FQNEAQ, per germline (reference sequence). With regard to this clone: Its antigen remains unidentified.

At survey level, the immunoSEQ assay was run in its v3.0 version. Repertoires were generated with immunoSEQ multiplex PCR, while TCRdb's copy carries only in-frame clones and drops some. The repertoire holds about 15,000 clones, about nine tenths seen once, with under 15% in the top ten. Study conclusions and caveats: Across all time points, the repertoire was dominated by clones that expanded before ART.

This material consisted of unsorted PBMCs, taken 0.6 years after starting antiretroviral therapy. The rearrangement uses TRBV7-9 and TRBJ1-4, with D possibly TRBD1 on 6 matching bases. The sequence derives from a woman in her forties with HIV. CDR3 sequence: CASSLDGGRGEKLFF. CDR3 DNA sequence: TGTGCCAGCAGCTTAGACGGGGGGCGCGGGGAAAAACTGTTTTTT.